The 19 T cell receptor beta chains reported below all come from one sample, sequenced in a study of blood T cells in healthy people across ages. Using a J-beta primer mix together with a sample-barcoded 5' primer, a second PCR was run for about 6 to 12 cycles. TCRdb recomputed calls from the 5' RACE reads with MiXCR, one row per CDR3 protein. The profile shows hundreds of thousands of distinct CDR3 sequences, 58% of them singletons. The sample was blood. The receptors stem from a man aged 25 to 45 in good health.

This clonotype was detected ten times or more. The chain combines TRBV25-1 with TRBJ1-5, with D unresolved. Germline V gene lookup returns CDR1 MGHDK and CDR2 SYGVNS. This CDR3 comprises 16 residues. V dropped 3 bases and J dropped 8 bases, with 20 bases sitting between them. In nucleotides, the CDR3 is TGTGCCAGCAGTGACCACGAGGGCCCGGAACCGGAGCCCCAGCATTTT. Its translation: CASSDHEGPEPEPQHF.

CDR3 region: CASSQAGQGTGNYEQYF. The CDR3 DNA reads as TGTGCCAGCAGCCAAGCGGGGCAAGGGACAGGGAACTACGAGCAGTACTTC. The chain carries TRBV4-2 and TRBJ2-4; 9 nucleotides align to TRBD1. The J call is doubtful: the DNA matches TRBJ2-7 better. The CDR3 contains 17 residues. CDR1 and CDR2 (germline): LGHNA, YNFKEQ.

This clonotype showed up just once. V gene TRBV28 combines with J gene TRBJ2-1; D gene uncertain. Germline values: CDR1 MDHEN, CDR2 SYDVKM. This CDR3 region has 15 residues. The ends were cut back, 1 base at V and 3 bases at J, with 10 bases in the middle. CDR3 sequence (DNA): TGTGCCAGCAGTTTATACTTGGCAGGCTACAATGAGCAGTTCTTC. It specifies CASSLYLAGYNEQFF.

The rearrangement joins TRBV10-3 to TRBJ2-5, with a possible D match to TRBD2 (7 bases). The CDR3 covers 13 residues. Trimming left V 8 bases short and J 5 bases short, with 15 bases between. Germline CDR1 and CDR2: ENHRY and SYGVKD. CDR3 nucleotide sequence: TGTGCCATCTCGTCGGGGGGCCGGGAGACCCAGTACTTC. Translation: CAISSGGRETQYF.

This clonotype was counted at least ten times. CDR3 in amino acids: CASSLRRSDTQYF. The CDR3 DNA sequence: TGTGCCAGCAGCCTGCGGAGGAGTGATACGCAGTATTTT. V gene TRBV7-2 combines with J gene TRBJ2-3, with D possibly being TRBD2 (5 bases). The V gene's germline CDR1 is SGHTA and CDR2 FQGNSA. The germline V and J ends were trimmed by 5 bases and 6 bases, with 12 bases remaining between them. The CDR3 loop spans 13 amino acids.

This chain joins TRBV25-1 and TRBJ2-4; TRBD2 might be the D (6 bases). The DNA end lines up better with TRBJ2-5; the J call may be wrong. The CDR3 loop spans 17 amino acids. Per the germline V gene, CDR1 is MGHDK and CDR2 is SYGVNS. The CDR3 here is CASSEGLLLNGRETQYF. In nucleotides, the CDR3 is TGTGCCAGCAGTGAAGGGCTGCTCCTGAATGGGAGGGAGACCCAGTACTTC.

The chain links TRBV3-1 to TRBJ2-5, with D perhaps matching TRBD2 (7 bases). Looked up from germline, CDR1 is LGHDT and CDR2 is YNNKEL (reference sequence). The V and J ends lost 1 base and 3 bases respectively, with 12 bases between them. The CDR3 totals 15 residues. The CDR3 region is CASSQGRGGEETQYF. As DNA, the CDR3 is TGTGCCAGCAGCCAAGGCCGCGGGGGCGAAGAGACCCAGTACTTC.

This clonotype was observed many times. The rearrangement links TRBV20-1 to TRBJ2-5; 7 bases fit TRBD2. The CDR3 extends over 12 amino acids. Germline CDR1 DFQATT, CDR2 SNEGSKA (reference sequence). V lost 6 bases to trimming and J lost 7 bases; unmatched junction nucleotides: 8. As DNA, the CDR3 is TGCAGTGCCTCGACGGGGGAGGGGACCCAGTACTTC. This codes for CSASTGEGTQYF.

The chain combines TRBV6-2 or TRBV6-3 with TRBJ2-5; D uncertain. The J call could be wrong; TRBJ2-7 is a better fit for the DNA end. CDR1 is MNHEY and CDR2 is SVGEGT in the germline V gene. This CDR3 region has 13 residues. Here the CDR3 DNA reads TGTGCCAGCAGTAAACCTTCATCCTACGAGCAGTACTTC. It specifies CASSKPSSYEQYF.

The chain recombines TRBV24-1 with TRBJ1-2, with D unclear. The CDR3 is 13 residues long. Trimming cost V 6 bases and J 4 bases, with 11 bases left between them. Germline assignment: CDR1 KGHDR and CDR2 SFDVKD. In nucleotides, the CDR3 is TGTGCCACCAGTCGGACGGCAAGCTATGGCTACACCTTC. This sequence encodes CATSRTASYGYTF.

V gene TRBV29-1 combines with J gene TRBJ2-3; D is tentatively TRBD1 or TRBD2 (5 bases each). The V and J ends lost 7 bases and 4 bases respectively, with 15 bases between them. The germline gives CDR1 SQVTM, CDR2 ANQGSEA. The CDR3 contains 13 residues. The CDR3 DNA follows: TGCAGCGGTGTTGGGGGAGCCCCAGATACGCAGTATTTT. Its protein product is CSGVGGAPDTQYF.

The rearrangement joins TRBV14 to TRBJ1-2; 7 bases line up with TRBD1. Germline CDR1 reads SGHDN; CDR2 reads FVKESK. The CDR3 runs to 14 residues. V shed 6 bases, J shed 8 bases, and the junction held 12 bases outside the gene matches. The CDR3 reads CASSYGQDMWGYTF. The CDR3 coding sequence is TGTGCCAGCAGTTACGGACAGGATATGTGGGGCTACACCTTC.

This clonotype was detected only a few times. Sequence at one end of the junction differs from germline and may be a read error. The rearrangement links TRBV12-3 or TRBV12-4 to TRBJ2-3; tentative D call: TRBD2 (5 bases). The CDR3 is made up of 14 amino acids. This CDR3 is CASSFGVRADTEYF. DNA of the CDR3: TGTGCCAGCAGTTTCGGGGTGAGAGCAGATACGGAGTATTTT.

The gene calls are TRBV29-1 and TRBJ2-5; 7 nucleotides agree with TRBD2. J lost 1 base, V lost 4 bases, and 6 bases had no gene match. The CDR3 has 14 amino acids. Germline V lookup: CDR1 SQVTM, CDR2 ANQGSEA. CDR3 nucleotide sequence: TGCAGCGTTGGGCGGGGGACTCTCCAAGAGACCCAGTACTTC. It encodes CSVGRGTLQETQYF. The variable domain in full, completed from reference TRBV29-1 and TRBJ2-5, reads SAVISQKPSRDICQRGTSLTIQCQVDSQVTMMFWYRQQPGQSLTLIATANQGSEATYESGFVIDKFPISRPNLTFSTLTVSNMSPEDSSIYLCSVGRGTLQETQYFGPGTRLLVL.

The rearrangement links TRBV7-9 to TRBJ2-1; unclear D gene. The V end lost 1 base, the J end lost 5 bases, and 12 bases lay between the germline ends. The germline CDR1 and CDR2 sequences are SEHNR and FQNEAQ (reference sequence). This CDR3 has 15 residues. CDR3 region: CASSLVELDNNEQFF. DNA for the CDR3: TGTGCCAGCAGCTTAGTCGAGCTGGATAACAATGAGCAGTTCTTC.

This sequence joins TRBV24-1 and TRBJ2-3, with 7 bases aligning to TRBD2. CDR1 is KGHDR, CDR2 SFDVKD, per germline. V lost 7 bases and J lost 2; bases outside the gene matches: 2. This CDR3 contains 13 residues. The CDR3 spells CATSGGNTDTQYF. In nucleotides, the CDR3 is TGTGCCACCAGCGGGGGGAACACAGATACGCAGTATTTT.

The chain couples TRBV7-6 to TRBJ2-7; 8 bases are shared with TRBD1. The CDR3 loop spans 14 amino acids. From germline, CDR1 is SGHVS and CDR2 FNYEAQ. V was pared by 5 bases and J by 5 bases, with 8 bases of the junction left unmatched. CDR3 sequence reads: CASSPDRVRNEQYF. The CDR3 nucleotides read TGTGCCAGCAGCCCGGACAGGGTAAGAAACGAGCAGTACTTC.

The CDR3 here is CASSSHSAGDYGYTF. CDR3 nucleotides: TGTGCCAGCAGTTCGCATTCGGCCGGCGACTATGGCTACACCTTC. V usage is TRBV12-3 or TRBV12-4 and J usage is TRBJ1-2, with D unresolved. This CDR3 comprises 15 residues. Trimming stripped 4 bases from V and 3 bases from J, with 15 bases between.

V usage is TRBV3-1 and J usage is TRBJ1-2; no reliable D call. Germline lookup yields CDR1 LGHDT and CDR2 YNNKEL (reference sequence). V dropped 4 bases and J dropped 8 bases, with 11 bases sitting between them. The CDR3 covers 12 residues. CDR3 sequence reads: CASSLYAGGYTF. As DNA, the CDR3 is TGTGCCAGCAGCCTATACGCCGGGGGCTACACCTTC.